Below are 32 T cell receptor beta chains sequenced from a single sample in a study of T-cell reconstitution after alpha-beta-depleted transplantation in children. TCRbeta library preparation incorporated unique molecular identifiers. Each CDR3 protein is one row after TCRdb ran MiXCR on the PCR reads. The profile shows over 400,000 distinct CDR3 sequences, approximately 41% of them singletons. Sequenced here: PBMCs, sampled before TCRalphabeta/CD19-depleted stem cell transplant. These receptors came from a girl between 2 and 10 years old with aplastic anemia, due to receive a stem cell transplant.

This clonotype was picked up a small number of times. The genes are TRBV5-5 and TRBJ2-2; D gene uncertain. This CDR3 is 13 amino acids long. V was cut by 0 bases and J by 6 bases, with 6 bases left in between. CDR1 is SGHKS and CDR2 is YYEKEE in the germline V gene (reference sequence). The CDR3 sequence is CASSLAPAGELFF. In nucleotides, the CDR3 is TGTGCCAGCAGCTTGGCGCCAGCCGGGGAGCTGTTTTTT.

The rearrangement links TRBV10-1 to TRBJ2-7; the D gene is possibly TRBD1 (6 bases). V gave up 5 bases and J gave up 6 bases, with 17 bases separating them. The germline V gene encodes CDR1 WNHNN and CDR2 SYGVQD (reference sequence). CDR3 length: 14 residues. CDR3 loop: CASSLGHRVCEQYF. CDR3 nucleotide sequence: TGCGCCAGCAGTCTGGGACACCGAGTATGCGAGCAGTACTTC.

The chain links TRBV6-5 to TRBJ2-1; the match to TRBD2 covers 7 bases. Germline V lookup: CDR1 MNHEY, CDR2 SVGAGI. The CDR3 is 15 amino acids. The V and J ends lost 5 bases and 6 bases, in that order; junction bases with no gene match: 10. The chain's CDR3 is CASSPMIAGTNEQFF. The CDR3 DNA follows: TGTGCCAGCAGTCCCATGATAGCGGGCACCAATGAGCAGTTCTTC.

This clonotype showed up just a few times. This sequence joins TRBV6-5 and TRBJ1-1; no firm D call. The CDR3 totals 14 residues. Trimming removed 0 bases at V and 0 bases at J, with 5 bases between. Germline CDR1 is MNHEY and CDR2 is SVGAGI. CDR3 DNA: TGTGCCAGCAGTTACTCCCAGATGAACACTGAAGCTTTCTTT. Amino acids: CASSYSQMNTEAFF.

This clonotype was recorded at least ten times. The CDR3 DNA follows: TGTGCCAGCAGTGGTGAGGGAAGGGAGACCCAGTACTTC. Protein sequence: CASSGEGRETQYF. The rearrangement links TRBV2 to TRBJ2-5; the D gene is possibly TRBD2 (5 bases). In germline, CDR1 is SNHLY, CDR2 FYNNEI. The CDR3 is 13 residues long. Trimming removed 4 bases at V and 5 bases at J, with 11 bases between.

At least ten counts were recorded for this clonotype. The gene calls are TRBV7-2 and TRBJ1-5, with D unresolved. The CDR3 runs to 13 residues. The V end lost 1 base, the J end lost 5 bases, and 6 bases lay between the germline ends. Germline V lookup: CDR1 SGHTA, CDR2 FQGNSA. For the CDR3, the DNA is TGTGCCAGCAGCTTAGGCAGAGATCAGCCCCAGCATTTT. Translated: CASSLGRDQPQHF.

This clonotype showed up many times. V is TRBV7-2 and J is TRBJ1-5, with 9 nucleotides matching TRBD1. After removal of 4 bases from V and 5 bases from J, the junction contained 6 bases not matched to a gene. The CDR3 runs 15 residues. The germline V gene has CDR1 SGHTA and CDR2 FQGNSA. CDR3 loop: CASSSDRGSYQPQHF. The DNA of the CDR3 is TGTGCCAGCAGCTCCGACAGGGGGTCTTATCAGCCCCAGCATTTT.

The rearrangement joins TRBV20-1 to TRBJ1-1; no clear D. CDR3 length: 10 amino acids. Trimming pared 0 bases from V and 7 bases from J, leaving 3 bases between. The germline V gene encodes CDR1 DFQATT and CDR2 SNEGSKA (reference sequence). The CDR3 spells CSAREVEAFF. Here the CDR3 DNA reads TGCAGTGCTAGAGAAGTTGAAGCTTTCTTT.

This clonotype was seen more than once but under ten times. V and J are TRBV20-1 and TRBJ2-3, with D perhaps TRBD2 (5 bases). Trimming removed 6 bases at V and 2 bases at J, with 18 bases between. The length of the CDR3 is 15 residues. The V gene's germline CDR1 is DFQATT and CDR2 SNEGSKA (reference sequence). CDR3 sequence (DNA): TGCAGTGCCGCCCCATCGGTGGACTCCACAGATACGCAGTATTTT. Protein: CSAAPSVDSTDTQYF.

A few counts support this clonotype. The CDR3 reads CASSDKQGAGGYTF. The CDR3 DNA reads as TGCGCCAGCAGCGACAAACAGGGGGCAGGGGGCTACACCTTC. The gene calls are TRBV5-1 and TRBJ1-2; 9 bases map to TRBD1. This CDR3 comprises 14 residues. CDR1 SGHRS and CDR2 YFSETQ come from the germline V gene. Trimming removed 4 bases from V and 8 bases from J; junction bases left unmatched: 9.

The CDR3 nucleotides read TGCAGTGCTAGAGACGGCTCTAATGAAAAACTGTTTTTT. As protein: CSARDGSNEKLFF. The J gene is TRBJ1-4, the V gene TRBV20-1, with D hard to call. The CDR3 consists of 13 residues. Deletions cut 0 bases from V and 3 bases from J, with 5 bases between. CDR1 DFQATT and CDR2 SNEGSKA come from the germline V gene (reference sequence).

The chain links TRBV9 to TRBJ1-5; a possible D gene is TRBD1 (6 bases). Trimming shortened V by 4 bases and J by 5 bases, and 16 bases separated the two germline ends. This CDR3 has 15 amino acids. CDR1 and CDR2 from the germline V gene are SGDLS and YYNGEE. The CDR3 loop reads CASSQGRGVYQPQHF. As DNA, the CDR3 is TGTGCCAGCAGCCAGGGGCGGGGGGTGTATCAGCCCCAGCATTTT.

This clonotype was detected many times. This chain links TRBV7-6 with TRBJ2-7, with TRBD2 matching over 7 bases. The ends lost 1 base at V and 4 bases at J; junction bases unmatched: 10. Germline CDR1 and CDR2: SGHVS and FNYEAQ. This CDR3 spans 16 amino acids. The CDR3 nucleotides are TGTGCCAGCAGCTTAGATGCGGGAGAGGGTTTTTACGAGCAGTACTTC. Translating it yields CASSLDAGEGFYEQYF.

The table lists this clonotype with many counts. The V and J genes are TRBV7-9 and TRBJ2-3; 11 positions agree with TRBD2. This CDR3 has 16 residues. Germline CDR1 is SEHNR and CDR2 is FQNEAQ (reference sequence). V shed 5 bases and J 3 bases; nucleotides not matched to a gene: 7. The CDR3 spells CASSARLAGRTDTQYF. The CDR3 coding sequence is TGTGCCAGCAGCGCGCGACTAGCGGGGCGTACAGATACGCAGTATTTT.

This clonotype has ten or more counts. This chain connects TRBV5-1 to TRBJ1-1, with 10 bases that match TRBD1. Germline V lookup: CDR1 SGHRS, CDR2 YFSETQ. Unmatched junction bases numbered 9, after V lost 4 bases and J lost 0 bases. The CDR3 is 17 amino acids. This chain's CDR3 is CASSPRQGANMNTEAFF. The CDR3 DNA is TGCGCCAGCAGCCCTCGACAGGGGGCGAACATGAACACTGAAGCTTTCTTT.

The CDR3 sequence is CSVGPGTAGELFF. In DNA, the CDR3 is TGCAGCGTTGGGCCAGGGACGGCCGGGGAGCTGTTTTTT. The J gene is TRBJ2-2, the V gene TRBV29-1; D is possibly TRBD1 or TRBD2 (5 bases each). The V end lost 4 bases, the J end lost 6 bases, and 12 bases lay between the germline ends. Germline-derived CDR1 and CDR2 are SQVTM and ANQGSEA. This CDR3 has 13 residues.

V and J are TRBV6-1 and TRBJ2-3; D is possibly TRBD1 (5 bases). Trimming took 6 bases from V and 4 from J, leaving 14 bases between them. The germline V gene encodes CDR1 MNHNS and CDR2 SASEGT. The CDR3 length is 14 residues. CDR3 sequence reads: CASSPGRRADTQYF. CDR3 DNA: TGTGCCAGCAGCCCCGGGCGCAGGGCAGATACGCAGTATTTT.

This rearrangement joins TRBV4-2 to TRBJ2-5, with D uncertain. The V end was cut by 4 bases, the J end by 2 bases, with 14 bases between. Germline CDR1 is LGHNA and CDR2 is YNFKEQ. The CDR3 consists of 15 residues. The CDR3 reads CASSLLPAPQETQYF. DNA for the CDR3: TGTGCCAGCAGCCTCCTCCCCGCGCCACAAGAGACCCAGTACTTC.

The rearrangement uses TRBV28 and TRBJ2-4; no definite D call. V was shortened by 4 bases and J by 0 bases, with 10 bases between the two germline ends. This CDR3 has 15 amino acids. Per germline, CDR1 MDHEN and CDR2 SYDVKM. The CDR3 sequence is CASSSLQLAKNIQYF. DNA of the CDR3: TGTGCCAGCAGTTCATTACAGCTAGCCAAAAACATTCAGTACTTC.

This clonotype appeared a few times. J is TRBJ1-2 and V is TRBV20-1; D remains ambiguous. The CDR3 is 12 residues long. Between the trimmed V and J ends, which lost 5 bases and 4 bases, there was a span of 11 bases. In germline, CDR1 is DFQATT, CDR2 SNEGSKA (reference sequence). Written as DNA, the CDR3 is TGCAGTGCTGGCGGCCAGGTCTATGGCTACACCTTC. This codes for CSAGGQVYGYTF.

This clonotype was recorded at least ten times. The chain carries TRBV4-3 and TRBJ2-7; D is uncertain. The CDR3 is 13 amino acids. Trimming stripped 0 bases from V and 3 bases from J, with 6 bases between. CDR1 is LGHNA, CDR2 YSLEER, per germline. The CDR3 here is CASSQDIYYEQYF. In nucleotides, the CDR3 is TGCGCCAGCAGCCAAGATATCTACTACGAGCAGTACTTC.

This sequence joins TRBV29-1 and TRBJ1-5, with unresolved D. Trimming shortened V by 5 bases and J by 2 bases, and 7 bases separated the two germline ends. The CDR3 is made up of 12 amino acids. CDR1 and CDR2 from the germline V gene are SQVTM and ANQGSEA. DNA for the CDR3: TGCAGCGTTACTTACGGCAATCAGCCCCAGCATTTT. Translated: CSVTYGNQPQHF. Full variable domain (missing parts from reference TRBV29-1 and TRBJ1-5): SAVISQKPSRDICQRGTSLTIQCQVDSQVTMMFWYRQQPGQSLTLIATANQGSEATYESGFVIDKFPISRPNLTFSTLTVSNMSPEDSSIYLCSVTYGNQPQHFGDGTRLSIL.

This clonotype was found many times. This chain joins TRBV7-2 and TRBJ2-1; tentatively, D is TRBD1 (6 bases). CDR1 SGHTA and CDR2 FQGNSA come from the germline V gene. CDR3 length equals 13 residues. Trimming took 4 bases from V and 8 from J, leaving 12 bases between them. The CDR3 here is CASSSGARDEQFF. CDR3 nucleotide sequence: TGTGCCAGCAGCTCAGGGGCTCGGGATGAGCAGTTCTTC.

V gene TRBV20-1 combines with J gene TRBJ1-2; D call uncertain. The germline V gene has CDR1 DFQATT and CDR2 SNEGSKA (reference sequence). Trimming took off 0 bases at V and 7 bases at J, with 18 bases between the two ends. This CDR3 is 15 amino acids long. CDR3 loop: CSARELSGRVSGYTF. The CDR3 nucleotides are TGCAGTGCTAGAGAACTAAGTGGGCGAGTTAGTGGCTACACCTTC.

This rearrangement joins TRBV6-1 to TRBJ1-2; D perhaps matches TRBD1 (5 bases). This CDR3 is built from 13 residues. The V gene lost 5 bases and the J gene lost 4 bases, with 11 bases spanning the gap. The germline gives CDR1 MNHNS, CDR2 SASEGT. The CDR3 sequence: CASSLDTSYGYTF. The CDR3 DNA is TGTGCCAGCAGTCTGGACACCTCCTATGGCTACACCTTC.

This clonotype was recorded a few times. The chain carries TRBV20-1 and TRBJ2-2, with D possibly being TRBD2 (5 bases). The CDR3 runs 14 residues. CDR1 and CDR2 (germline): DFQATT, SNEGSKA (reference sequence). V shed 6 bases and J shed 1 base, with 12 bases lying between them. CDR3 coding DNA: TGCAGTGCAGCGGATAGGGTGAACACCGGGGAGCTGTTTTTT. Amino acid sequence: CSAADRVNTGELFF.

The chain employs TRBV5-6 and TRBJ2-1; 8 bases match TRBD2. The V gene end was trimmed by 2 bases and the J gene end by 3 bases; junction bases not matched to a gene: 7. The germline CDR1 and CDR2 sequences are SGHDT and YYEEEE. The CDR3 sequence is 16 residues long. In DNA form, the CDR3 reads TGTGCCAGCAGCTTTACTGTGAGCGGGGGCTACAATGAGCAGTTCTTC. It yields the protein CASSFTVSGGYNEQFF.

This clonotype was observed at least ten times. This chain links TRBV12-3 or TRBV12-4 with TRBJ2-3; D is ambiguous. The CDR3 is 11 amino acids. V lost 1 base, J lost 6 bases, and 2 bases lay in between. This chain's CDR3 is CASSLVDTQYF. The CDR3 nucleotides are TGTGCCAGCAGTTTAGTCGATACGCAGTATTTT.

This clonotype occurred a few times. The genes are TRBV20-1 and TRBJ2-2, with TRBD1 as a possible D gene (5 bases). Trimming stripped 6 bases from V and 6 bases from J, with 11 bases between. CDR1 is DFQATT, CDR2 SNEGSKA, per germline (reference sequence). This CDR3 has 12 residues. The CDR3 here is CSAEWTSGELFF. For the CDR3, the DNA is TGCAGTGCGGAGTGGACATCCGGGGAGCTGTTTTTT.

This clonotype was counted many times. V is TRBV12-3 or TRBV12-4 and J is TRBJ1-2; D gene uncertain. This CDR3 has 12 amino acids. V lost 6 bases, J lost 2 bases, and 7 bases lay in between. As DNA, the CDR3 is TGTGCCAGCAGCCCAGTGAACTATGGCTACACCTTC. Protein sequence: CASSPVNYGYTF.

This clonotype was recorded many times. The rearrangement joins TRBV20-1 to TRBJ2-1; 9 bases are a match to TRBD2. The junction had 6 bases not matched to a gene; V was cut back by 3 bases and J by 3 bases. This CDR3 is 15 amino acids long. Per germline, CDR1 DFQATT and CDR2 SNEGSKA (reference sequence). The CDR3, as DNA: TGCAGTGCTAGGGAGGGGACTAGCAGCTACAATGAGCAGTTCTTC. Translating it yields CSAREGTSSYNEQFF.

There are many counts of this clonotype. This chain links TRBV7-2 with TRBJ2-2; no firm D call. V dropped 0 bases and J dropped 3 bases, with 5 bases sitting between them. CDR3 length: 14 residues. The germline CDR1 and CDR2 sequences are SGHTA and FQGNSA. CDR3 loop: CASSLAAYTGELFF. The CDR3 coding sequence is TGTGCCAGCAGCTTAGCCGCGTACACCGGGGAGCTGTTTTTT. Supplemented by reference TRBV7-2 and TRBJ2-2, the full variable domain reads GAGVSQSPSNKVTEKGKDVELRCDPISGHTALYWYRQSLGQGLEFLIYFQGNSAPDKSGLPSDRFSAERTGGSVSTLTIQRTQQEDSAVYLCASSLAAYTGELFFGEGSRLTVL.